Listed below are T cell receptor beta chains from one sample, sequenced in a study of OX40 agonist ivuxolimab in advanced cancers. Data came from immunoSEQ multiplex PCR; TCRdb stores just in-frame clones and leaves some out. Of 70,000 to 80,000 clones in the sample, roughly 93% were seen once. Sequenced material: CD4+ or CD8+ T cells sorted from blood, taken in a trial of the OX40 agonist ivuxolimab. The receptors derive from an adult with an advanced solid tumor such as melanoma, head and neck, liver or kidney cancer. CDR3s include the opening cysteine and the closing phenylalanine or tryptophan. D genes are given only for firm matches. The size of a clone is reported for some rows only, either as once, few or many, or as a class for expanded clones.

TRBJ1-1 | TRBV19 | NA | NA | CASSIGGNTEAFF | TGTGCCAGTAGTATCGGAGGGAACACTGAAGCTTTCTTT
TRBJ2-7 | TRBV6-5 | NA | NA | CASSYVAWGEQYF | TGTGCCAGCAGTTACGTCGCGTGGGGCGAGCAGTACTTC
TRBJ2-1 | TRBV4-3 | NA | TRBD2 | CASSPQETSGEYNEQFF | TGCGCCAGCAGCCCCCAAGAGACTAGCGGAGAGTACAATGAGCAGTTCTTC
TRBJ1-2 | TRBV19 | NA | NA | CASSGRGPNYGYTF | TGTGCCAGTAGTGGCAGGGGCCCTAACTATGGCTACACCTTC
TRBJ2-1 | TRBV7-2 | NA | NA | CASSLVGGTSYNEQFF | TGTGCCAGCAGCTTAGTAGGTGGGACCTCCTACAATGAGCAGTTCTTC
TRBJ1-5 | TRBV19 | NA | TRBD1 | CASSPNLGFMDRANQPQHF | TGTGCCAGTAGTCCAAACCTGGGATTTATGGACAGGGCGAATCAGCCCCAGCATTTT
TRBJ1-2 | TRBV29-1 | once | TRBD1 | CSVPGQGEYGYTF | TGCAGCGTCCCCGGACAGGGAGAGTATGGCTACACCTTC
TRBJ2-1 | TRBV7-2 | once | TRBD2 | CASSLGSGRGNEQFF | TGTGCCAGCAGCCTCGGTTCTGGGAGGGGTAATGAGCAGTTCTTC
TRBJ2-3 | TRBV9 | NA | NA | CASSAEGTSTDTQYF | TGTGCCAGCAGCGCCGAGGGGACTTCCACAGATACGCAGTATTTT
TRBJ2-3 | TRBV2 | NA | TRBD2 | CASSGSGSGGWSTDTQYF | TGTGCCAGCAGTGGGAGCGGTAGCGGGGGGTGGAGCACAGATACGCAGTATTTT
TRBJ1-2 | TRBV2 | NA | TRBD1 | CASSVGLQGVYGYTF | TGTGCCAGCAGCGTCGGATTACAGGGGGTCTATGGCTACACCTTC
TRBJ2-7 | TRBV6-1 | NA | TRBD2 | CASSEARETSANEQYF | TGTGCCAGCAGTGAAGCGCGTGAGACTAGCGCCAACGAGCAGTACTTC
TRBJ1-4 | TRBV5-1 | NA | NA | CASSLVQGGKLFF | TGCGCCAGCAGCTTGGTCCAGGGAGGAAAACTGTTTTTT
TRBJ1-1 | TRBV5-1 | few | NA | CASWRGKEAFF | TGCGCCAGCTGGCGGGGAAAAGAGGCTTTCTTT
TRBJ2-5 | TRBV5-4 | NA | TRBD1 | CASTRTGEETQYF | TGTGCCAGCACCCGGACAGGGGAAGAGACCCAGTACTTC
TRBJ2-7 | TRBV7-9 | NA | TRBD1 | CAIGQGAPWGYEQYF | TGTGCCATCGGGCAGGGGGCGCCGTGGGGGTACGAGCAGTACTTC
TRBJ1-2 | TRBV4-1 | NA | NA | CASRVSLGGYGYTF | TGCGCCAGCAGGGTCTCTTTGGGGGGCTATGGCTACACCTTC
TRBJ1-1 | TRBV4-1 | NA | NA | CASSQADSELNTEAFF | TGCGCCAGCAGCCAAGCGGACAGCGAATTGAACACTGAAGCTTTCTTT
TRBJ2-7 | TRBV7-6 | NA | TRBD1 | CASSYNYPDRGYEQYF | TGTGCCAGCAGCTATAACTACCCGGACAGGGGTTACGAGCAGTACTTC
TRBJ1-1 | TRBV4-3 | NA | NA | CASSQGIGSYTEAFF | TGCGCCAGCAGCCAAGGTATAGGGTCATACACTGAAGCTTTCTTT
TRBJ1-1 | TRBV15 | NA | TRBD1 | CATGEGTGGYTEAFF | TGTGCCACCGGAGAGGGGACAGGGGGTTACACTGAAGCTTTCTTT
TRBJ2-7 | TRBV27 | NA | TRBD1 | CASSLGTGSYEQYF | TGTGCCAGCAGTTTAGGGACAGGGTCCTACGAGCAGTACTTC
TRBJ2-7 | TRBV28 | NA | TRBD1 | CASSLSGQGPEQYF | TGTGCCAGCAGTTTATCCGGACAGGGCCCCGAGCAGTACTTC
TRBJ2-1 | TRBV19 | NA | TRBD2 | CASSPTSGDSSYNEQFF | TGTGCCAGTAGCCCCACTAGCGGGGACAGCTCCTACAATGAGCAGTTCTTC
TRBJ2-5 | TRBV19 | NA | TRBD2 | CASLVAGGPQETQYF | TGTGCCAGTCTTGTAGCGGGAGGGCCCCAAGAGACCCAGTACTTC
TRBJ1-3 | TRBV30 | NA | NA | CAWNSQGYTIYF | TGTGCCTGGAACTCACAAGGGTACACCATATATTTT
TRBJ1-5 | TRBV27 | once | NA | CASSYLGGGSNQPQHF | TGTGCCAGCAGTTATTTGGGGGGGGGTAGCAATCAGCCCCAGCATTTT
TRBJ2-1 | TRBV5-3 | NA | NA | CARSLAFHVGSYNEQFF | TGTGCCAGAAGCTTGGCCTTTCACGTGGGCTCCTACAATGAGCAGTTCTTC
TRBJ1-5 | TRBV4-1 | NA | NA | CASSQEEGWDNQPQHF | TGCGCCAGCAGCCAAGAGGAAGGGTGGGACAATCAGCCCCAGCATTTT
TRBJ1-1 | TRBV9 | once | NA | CASSVVLQAYTEAFF | TGTGCCAGCAGCGTAGTACTGCAGGCGTACACTGAAGCTTTCTTT
TRBJ1-1 | TRBV4-1 | NA | NA | CASSLRGGLNTEAFF | TGCGCCAGCAGCCTTAGGGGGGGTTTGAACACTGAAGCTTTCTTT
TRBJ2-1 | TRBV11-3 | NA | NA | CASSLRGNNEQFF | TGTGCCAGCAGCTTAAGGGGGAACAATGAGCAGTTCTTC
TRBJ1-1 | TRBV4-1 | few | NA | CASSSGGGATEAFF | TGCGCCAGCAGCTCCGGGGGGGGTGCCACTGAAGCTTTCTTT
TRBJ1-2 | TRBV18 | NA | NA | CASSPGGRPNPNYGYTF | TGTGCCAGCTCACCGGGGGGCCGACCAAACCCTAACTATGGCTACACCTTC
TRBJ1-1 | TRBV7-9 | NA | NA | CASSHSGGPVVNTEAFF | TGTGCCAGCAGCCATAGCGGGGGGCCGGTGGTGAACACTGAAGCTTTCTTT
TRBJ1-1 | TRBV19 | once | TRBD1 | CASGTQGVTEAFF | TGTGCCAGTGGTACCCAGGGGGTCACTGAAGCTTTCTTT
TRBJ2-1 | TRBV4-3 | NA | NA | CASSPLGAGNEQFF | TGCGCCAGCAGCCCCCTAGGAGCGGGCAATGAGCAGTTCTTC
TRBJ1-3 | TRBV27 | NA | NA | CASSPTGHGNTIYF | TGTGCCAGCAGTCCTACAGGGCATGGAAACACCATATATTTT
TRBJ2-7 | TRBV2 | NA | TRBD1 | CASSAGQASSYEQYF | TGTGCCAGCAGTGCGGGACAGGCGTCCTCCTACGAGCAGTACTTC
TRBJ2-1 | TRBV7-3 | NA | NA | CASSPMYSPLNEQFF | TGTGCCAGCAGCCCTATGTATTCACCCCTTAATGAGCAGTTCTTC
TRBJ2-7 | TRBV27 | NA | TRBD1 | CASSSDRVMLYEQYF | TGTGCCAGCAGTTCGGACAGGGTGATGTTGTACGAGCAGTACTTC
TRBJ2-1 | TRBV2 | NA | NA | CAGWALNEQFF | TGTGCCGGATGGGCTCTCAATGAGCAGTTCTTC
TRBJ2-2 | TRBV27 | NA | TRBD2 | CASRSGRAFTGELFF | TGTGCCAGCAGAAGCGGGAGGGCGTTTACCGGGGAGCTGTTTTTT
TRBJ1-5 | TRBV27 | NA | TRBD1 | CASSPQGGSQPQHF | TGTGCCAGCAGTCCTCAGGGGGGAAGTCAGCCCCAGCATTTT
TRBJ1-1 | TRBV27 | NA | NA | CASSLSEGWGTEAFF | TGTGCCAGCAGTTTATCGGAGGGGTGGGGAACTGAAGCTTTCTTT
TRBJ2-7 | TRBV4-1 | NA | TRBD2 | CASSQAAGGTYEQYF | TGCGCCAGCAGCCAAGCAGCGGGGGGTACCTACGAGCAGTACTTC
TRBJ1-5 | TRBV7-9 | few | NA | CASSRTDSNQPQHF | TGTGCCAGCAGCCGGACAGATAGCAATCAGCCCCAGCATTTT
TRBJ1-1 | TRBV28 | NA | NA | CASRDPGVLNTEAFF | TGTGCCAGCAGGGACCCAGGGGTGCTGAACACTGAAGCTTTCTTT
TRBJ2-7 | TRBV19 | NA | TRBD2 | CASSPSLPGTSVYEQYF | TGTGCCAGTAGCCCTAGCCTCCCCGGGACTAGTGTCTACGAGCAGTACTTC
TRBJ2-5 | TRBV28 | NA | NA | CASSFSDEETQYF | TGTGCCAGCAGTTTTTCCGACGAAGAGACCCAGTACTTC
TRBJ1-2 | TRBV15 | once | NA | CATSRDYDGYTF | TGTGCCACCAGCAGAGATTATGATGGCTACACCTTC
TRBJ1-3 | TRBV6-1 | NA | NA | CASSEAGYNTIYF | TGTGCCAGCAGTGAAGCAGGGTACAACACCATATATTTT
TRBJ2-1 | TRBV5-3 | NA | TRBD2 | CARSYEPGLALHNEQFF | TGTGCCAGAAGTTACGAGCCGGGACTAGCACTACACAATGAGCAGTTCTTC
TRBJ1-3 | TRBV7-9 | NA | NA | CATRGASTGGSGNTIYF | TGTGCCACCCGGGGGGCATCGACAGGCGGCTCTGGAAACACCATATATTTT
TRBJ1-1 | TRBV7-6 | once | NA | CASSLNGRSGNTEAFF | TGTGCCAGCAGCCTCAACGGCAGATCAGGGAACACTGAAGCTTTCTTT